This T cell receptor beta chain is drawn from a study of T cell repertoires in cytomegalovirus infection. Regarding the study as a whole: Using cumulative public TCR beta family frequency, the authors identified those who carried CMV together with the relevant HLA.

With respect to this clonotype: Its antigen is as yet unknown.

Germline V gives CDR1 MDHEN, CDR2 SYDVKM. CDR3 size: 15 residues. V lost 3 bases to trimming and J lost 2 bases, with 13 bases between them. Each CDR3 protein gets one entry after TCRdb re-called the reads with MiXCR. The sample contains some 920,000 distinct CDR3 sequences, approximately 30% of which appear only once. Sequenced material: cultured CD8+ T cells from PBMCs, taken from culture after CMV antigen stimulation. J is TRBJ1-1 and V is TRBV28; D ambiguous. This TCR came from a human donor in good health (CMV status not recorded). Some clones in this sample may be carry-over from other donors' samples. CDR3 protein: CASSFGWEINTEAFF. The DNA of the CDR3 is TGTGCCAGCAGTTTTGGGTGGGAGATTAACACTGAAGCTTTCTTT.